The 17 T cell receptor beta chains in this list originate from one sample, sequenced in a study of regulatory T cells in long-lasting Graves disease. Both iRepertoire HTBI primers and Arm-PCR of CDR3 regions were used to build the TCR beta libraries. TCRdb reprocessed the multiplex PCR reads via MiXCR and lists one record per CDR3 protein. Of around 450,000 distinct CDR3 sequences in the sample, about a fifth are singletons; the top ten hold around 7%. Specified time point: persistent/refractory GD, antithyroid drugs over 5 years with positive TRAb. The TCR library was made from RNA extracted from PBMCs. Sequencing was performed on peripheral blood mononuclear cells (PBMCs), taken when the disease was refractory, from a patient treated with antithyroid drugs. These receptors were taken from a female donor with Graves disease.

The chain employs TRBV11-3 and TRBJ2-4; TRBD2 agrees at 13 bases. The germline V gene encodes CDR1 SGHNT and CDR2 YENEEA. The CDR3 sequence is 19 residues long. The J segment lost 3 bases and the V segment lost 5 bases, leaving 13 bases of the junction unmatched. The CDR3 DNA reads TGTGCCAGCAGCCCCGGACTAGCGGGAGTTACGGGGGGCAAAAACATTCAGTACTTC. Translating it yields CASSPGLAGVTGGKNIQYF.

In regard to this clonotype: A single base separates this from a much larger clone, so it may be a read error. It is likely a read error, because the conserved phenylalanine at the end of the CDR3 is missing. This chain joins TRBV7-2 and TRBJ2-7; D might be TRBD2 (5 bases). There are 14 residues in the CDR3. The germline CDR1 and CDR2 sequences are SGHTA and FQGNSA. V lost 4 bases, J lost 4 bases, and 14 bases lay in between. The CDR3 loop reads CASSWTGTTYEQYL. CDR3 in DNA: TGTGCCAGCAGCTGGACGGGAACCACTTACGAGCAGTACCTC.

The chain couples TRBV6-1 to TRBJ2-7; weak D call: TRBD2 (6 bases). Looked up from germline, CDR1 is MNHNS and CDR2 is SASEGT. The V gene lost 7 bases and the J gene lost 2 bases, with 15 bases spanning the gap. The CDR3 loop spans 14 amino acids. CDR3 nucleotides: TGTGCCAGCAAAGACGCGGGACTCCCCTACGAGCAGTACTTC. Protein product: CASKDAGLPYEQYF.

This clonotype has only a few counts. V and J are TRBV5-4 and TRBJ1-1; 9 nucleotides line up with TRBD1. This CDR3 spans 15 amino acids. V was clipped by 0 bases and J by 4 bases; unmatched bases: 4. The V gene's germline CDR1 is SGHNT and CDR2 YYREEE (reference sequence). The CDR3 coding sequence is TGTGCCAGCAGCTTGGACAGGGGGCAGGTCACTGAAGCTTTCTTT. Encoded protein: CASSLDRGQVTEAFF. Full variable domain (outside the CDR3, taken from reference TRBV5-4 and TRBJ1-1): ETGVTQSPTHLIKTRGQQVTLRCSSQSGHNTVSWYQQALGQGPQFIFQYYREEENGRGNFPPRFSGLQFPNYSSELNVNALELDDSALYLCASSLDRGQVTEAFFGQGTRLTVV.

This clonotype was seen many times. The chain carries TRBV12-3 or TRBV12-4 and TRBJ1-1; TRBD1 matches 9 bases. The CDR3 covers 14 residues. V lost 7 bases, J lost 1 base, and 4 bases stayed unmatched. In DNA form, the CDR3 reads TGTGCCAGCAAGGCGGGACAGGGGAACACTGAAGCTTTCTTT. The encoded protein is CASKAGQGNTEAFF.

The chain has TRBV30 and TRBJ1-6; D uncertain. The CDR3 contains 13 residues. The V gene lost 1 base and the J gene lost 7 bases, with 8 bases spanning the gap. Germline CDR1 reads GTSNPN; CDR2 reads SVGIG (reference sequence). CDR3: CAWSEDLNSPLHF. The CDR3 DNA reads as TGTGCCTGGAGTGAGGATCTAAATTCACCCCTCCACTTT.

This clonotype appeared many times. The chain links TRBV28 to TRBJ1-3; TRBD1 agrees at 7 bases. V dropped 4 bases and J dropped 4; count of bases not matched to a gene: 1. Germline values: CDR1 MDHEN, CDR2 SYDVKM. The CDR3 is 13 amino acids. The CDR3 nucleotides are TGTGCCAGCAGTTGGGGACAGGGAAACACCATATATTTT. This gives the protein CASSWGQGNTIYF.

This clonotype came up a few times. The chain uses TRBV6-1 and TRBJ1-5; D may be TRBD1 (5 bases). V was cut by 8 bases and J by 3 bases, with 11 bases left in between. CDR1 is MNHNS, CDR2 SASEGT, per germline. CDR3 length equals 13 residues. The CDR3 here is CASHGGDNQPQHF. The CDR3 region has the DNA TGTGCCAGCCACGGGGGGGACAATCAGCCCCAGCATTTT.

J is TRBJ2-2 and V is TRBV5-5; D might be TRBD1 (6 bases). The CDR3 sequence is 15 residues long. The germline gives CDR1 SGHKS, CDR2 YYEKEE (reference sequence). Between the trimmed V and J ends, which lost 4 bases and 3 bases, there was a span of 13 bases. The DNA for the CDR3 is TGTGCCAGCAGCCCCCGGGACATCTACACCGGGGAGCTGTTTTTT. Encoded protein: CASSPRDIYTGELFF.

The chain employs TRBV19 and TRBJ1-1; 9 bases fit TRBD1. V was pared by 4 bases and J by 5 bases, with 8 bases of the junction left unmatched. The CDR3 covers 15 residues. Germline CDR1 reads LNHDA; CDR2 reads SQIVND (reference sequence). The CDR3 spells CASSNRTGEETEAFF. The CDR3 DNA follows: TGTGCCAGTAGTAATCGGACAGGGGAGGAAACTGAAGCTTTCTTT. Based on the CDR3 plus reference TRBV19 and TRBJ1-1, the full variable domain is DGGITQSPKYLFRKEGQNVTLSCEQNLNHDAMYWYRQDPGQGLRLIYYSQIVNDFQKGDIAEGYSVSREKKESFPLTVTSAQKNPTAFYLCASSNRTGEETEAFFGQGTRLTVV.

This chain links TRBV15 with TRBJ1-6; D gene unclear. Germline CDR1 is LNHNV and CDR2 is YYDKDF (reference sequence). Trimming cost V 6 bases and J 5 bases, with 17 bases left between them. The CDR3 contains 16 residues. CDR3 sequence: CATRYGSPMNNSPLHF. CDR3 DNA: TGTGCCACCAGGTACGGGAGCCCTATGAATAATTCACCCCTCCACTTT.

This clonotype was seen repeatedly, ten times or more. The chain employs TRBV28 and TRBJ1-4, with unresolved D. The CDR3 covers 16 residues. Germline CDR1 reads MDHEN; CDR2 reads SYDVKM. The ends were cut back, 1 base at V and 0 bases at J, with 9 bases in the middle. The CDR3 region is CASSLSPLTTNEKLFF. CDR3 bases: TGTGCCAGCAGTTTATCGCCCCTTACAACTAATGAAAAACTGTTTTTT. The entire variable domain, with the rest obtained from reference TRBV28 and TRBJ1-4, is as follows: DVKVTQSSRYLVKRTGEKVFLECVQDMDHENMFWYRQDPGLGLRLIYFSYDVKMKEKGDIPEGYSVSREKKERFSLILESASTNQTSMYLCASSLSPLTTNEKLFFGSGTQLSVL.

This CDR3 is CSASVWALDEQYF. CDR3 DNA: TGCAGTGCTAGTGTGTGGGCCCTAGACGAGCAGTACTTC. The chain employs TRBV20-1 and TRBJ2-7, with D hard to call. CDR1 and CDR2 from the germline V gene are DFQATT and SNEGSKA (reference sequence). V was shortened by 3 bases and J by 5 bases, with 14 bases between the two germline ends. The CDR3 length is 13 residues.

In regard to this clonotype: Just one base apart from a much larger clone, this may be a read error. V gene TRBV29-1 combines with J gene TRBJ2-6; possibly TRBD2 for D (5 bases). The CDR3 runs 14 residues. Germline V CDR1 and CDR2: SQVTM, ANQGSEA. Trimming removed 5 bases at V and 2 bases at J, with 10 bases between. DNA for the CDR3: TGCAGCGTTAATGGGAGCCCTGGGGCCAACGTCCTGACTTTC. It codes for CSVNGSPGANVLTF.

The chain joins TRBV7-9 to TRBJ1-5; D unclear. This CDR3 contains 12 residues. The germline V and J ends were trimmed by 1 base and 8 bases, with 6 bases remaining between them. In germline, CDR1 is SEHNR, CDR2 FQNEAQ (reference sequence). The CDR3 region is CASSLEGEPQHF. The CDR3 DNA reads TGTGCCAGCAGCTTAGAAGGAGAGCCCCAGCATTTT.

This chain joins TRBV5-4 and TRBJ1-2; 8 positions match TRBD1. CDR3 length: 14 amino acids. Germline-derived CDR1 and CDR2 are SGHNT and YYREEE (reference sequence). The V segment lost 4 bases and the J segment 10 bases; nucleotides outside the gene matches: 12. This CDR3 is CASSPDRASVVYTF. The CDR3 coding sequence is TGTGCCAGCAGCCCGGACAGGGCGAGTGTCGTCTACACCTTC.

In regard to this clonotype: A much larger clonotype is one base distant, so this may be a read error. This likely comes from a read error, as the CDR3 has no conserved phenylalanine or tryptophan at its end. This chain joins TRBV18 and TRBJ2-5, with TRBD1 matching 7 bases. The CDR3 has 14 residues. V shed 3 bases, J shed 2 bases, and the junction held 3 bases outside the gene matches. Germline lookup yields CDR1 KGHSH and CDR2 LQKENI. CDR3 protein: CASSPRDRQETQYL. The CDR3, as DNA: TGTGCCAGCTCACCGAGGGACAGACAAGAGACCCAGTACCTC.